This paragraph covers one T cell receptor (beta chain) sequence. These data come from a study of blood T cell repertoires in COVID-19. For the study at large: Both acute and convalescent COVID-19 samples were obtained from the United States, Italy and Spain. Nucleic acid was either cDNA or gDNA, and it came from T cells, B-cell-depleted T cells, or PBMCs.

The CDR3 is made up of 12 amino acids. Germline loops: CDR1 SNHLY, CDR2 FYNNEI. V lost 4 bases, J lost 8 bases, and 0 bases stayed unmatched. Per the original methods: Cell counts per sample came from amplifying reference gene primers. The protocol was immunoSEQ multiplex PCR, while the TCRdb copy is restricted to in-frame clones and leaves out a portion. Clonal size and the V and J genes are those of that table, whereas D and trimming came from the DNA. The sample contains tens of thousands of clones, about four fifths of which appear only once. Sequenced: peripheral blood. The V and J genes are TRBV2 and TRBJ1-4; TRBD1 aligns across 8 bases. The source of this sequence is a man between 65 and 85 years old with acute or convalescent COVID-19. Here the CDR3 DNA reads TGTGCCAGCAGTGGGACAGGGGAAAAACTGTTTTTT. Translating it yields CASSGTGEKLFF.